This TCR beta chain was profiled in a study of cytomegalovirus exposure and HLA in healthy donors. Study conclusions and caveats: Some segments of the V type, notably TRBV6-2 and TRBV6-3, were excluded as indistinguishable.

Healthy bone marrow donors made up the donors. V shed 4 bases and J 4 bases; nucleotides not matched to a gene: 9. Germline CDR1 SGHTA, CDR2 FQGNSA. The CDR3 is 18 residues long. Regarding this clone: What it binds is unknown.

It was with 60 Vbeta and 13 Jbeta primers that the PCR ran. Libraries were prepared by immunoSEQ multiplex PCR; TCRdb keeps only in-frame clonotypes and omits some of them. The table has 110,000 or so clones, roughly 70% seen once. This clonotype was sampled from a woman in her 40s in good health and CMV-seropositive. The sequencing sample was made of PBMCs. The genes are TRBV7-2 and TRBJ2-2; 13 positions agree with TRBD2. The CDR3 here is CASSSRTSGSSVTGELFF. CDR3 nucleotide sequence: TGTGCCAGCAGCTCGCGGACTAGCGGGAGTAGTGTCACCGGGGAGCTGTTTTTT.